This T cell receptor beta chain was found in a study of vaccination and CD4 T cells after COVID-19. Study-level information: Researchers treated control cultures with a CEFX pool, an HIV-1 Nef pool, or no peptide. Whole-study findings and limits: With convalescent patients, a median 86.3% of reactive clones emerged solely after vaccination. The median SARS-CoV-2-reactive clonotype number increased from roughly 21 to 40, without statistical significance.

Sample treatment: approximately 9-day PBMC culture with coronavirus spike peptide pools or control peptides (ViraFEST assay). Positive SARS-CoV-2 PCR tests in convalescent patients dated from March to December 2020, pre-Alpha, Beta and Delta. CDR1 SGHTA and CDR2 FQGNSA come from the germline V gene. V was pared by 5 bases and J by 4 bases, with 10 bases of the junction left unmatched. This CDR3 comprises 15 residues. Cultured CD4+ T cell DNA underwent sequencing with the Oncomine TCR Beta short-read assay. One entry per CDR3 protein results from TCRdb running MiXCR on the PCR reads. The sample holds 20,000 to 25,000 distinct CDR3 sequences, almost 50% seen once. Concerning this clonotype: Its target is not known.

Sequencing input: CD4+ T cells from blood, cultured in vitro. The receptor was isolated from a human donor who had recovered from COVID-19. The rearrangement joins TRBV7-2 to TRBJ2-7, with 8 bases that match TRBD1. This CDR3 is CASSLRGQGAYEQYF. The CDR3, as DNA: TGTGCCAGCAGCCTCCGAGGACAGGGTGCGTACGAGCAGTACTTC. The complete variable domain, with remaining parts taken from reference TRBV7-2 and TRBJ2-7, reads GAGVSQSPSNKVTEKGKDVELRCDPISGHTALYWYRQSLGQGLEFLIYFQGNSAPDKSGLPSDRFSAERTGGSVSTLTIQRTQQEDSAVYLCASSLRGQGAYEQYFGPGTRLTVT.